Sequencing of this T cell receptor (beta chain) was carried out in a study of blood T cell repertoires in COVID-19. At the level of the study: Spain, Italy and the United States supplied samples that represented acute and convalescent COVID-19. In each case, the material was cDNA or gDNA derived from T cells, B-cell-depleted T cells, or PBMCs.

Authors' processing steps: Reference gene primer amplification gave estimated nucleated cell counts. This table comes from immunoSEQ multiplex PCR, and its TCRdb copy is limited to in-frame clones, with some not included. The V and J calls and clone size come from that table; D and trimming were worked out from the DNA. This table has over 70,000 clones, roughly 88% appearing once. CDR3 length equals 14 residues. Germline values: CDR1 SGHTA, CDR2 FQGNSA. With V trimmed by 5 bases and J by 2 bases, 3 bases remained unmatched. The rearrangement joins TRBV7-2 to TRBJ2-7, with 10 bases identical to TRBD2. Sequences were obtained from peripheral blood. The receptor's source is a man aged 80 or over with acute or convalescent COVID-19. CDR3 sequence reads: CASSTAGGPYEQYF. The CDR3, as DNA: TGTGCCAGCAGCACAGCGGGAGGGCCCTACGAGCAGTACTTC.